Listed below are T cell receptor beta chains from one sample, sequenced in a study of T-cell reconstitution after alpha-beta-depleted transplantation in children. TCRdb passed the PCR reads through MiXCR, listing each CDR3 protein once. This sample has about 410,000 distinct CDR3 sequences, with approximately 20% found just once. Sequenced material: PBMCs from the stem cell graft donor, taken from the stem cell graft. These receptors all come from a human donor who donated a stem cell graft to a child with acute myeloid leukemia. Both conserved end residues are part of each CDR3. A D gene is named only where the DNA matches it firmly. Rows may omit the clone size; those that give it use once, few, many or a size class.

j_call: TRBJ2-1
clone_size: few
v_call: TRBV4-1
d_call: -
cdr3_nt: TGCGCCAGCAGCCAAGATCCCAGCTCCTACAATGAGCAGTTCTTC
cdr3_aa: CASSQDPSSYNEQFF

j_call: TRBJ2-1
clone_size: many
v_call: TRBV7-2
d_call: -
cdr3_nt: TGTGCCAGCAGCTTAATTGGGAACCCAAAGTTCTTC
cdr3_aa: CASSLIGNPKFF

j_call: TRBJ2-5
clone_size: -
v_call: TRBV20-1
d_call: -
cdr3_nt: TGCAGTGCTAGCGTCCAGGGCCAAGAGACCCAGTACTTC
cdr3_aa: CSASVQGQETQYF

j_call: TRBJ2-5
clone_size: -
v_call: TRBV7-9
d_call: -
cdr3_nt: TGTGCCAGCAACGAACTCATCAGGGAGACCCAGTACTTC
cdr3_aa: CASNELIRETQYF

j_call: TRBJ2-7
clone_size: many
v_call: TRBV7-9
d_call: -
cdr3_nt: TGTGCCAGCAGCTTCGCCAGGTCAGACTACGAGCAGTACTTC
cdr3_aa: CASSFARSDYEQYF

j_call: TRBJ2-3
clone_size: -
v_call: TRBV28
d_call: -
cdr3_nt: TGTGCCAGCAGTTTAGTTGGATCAGATACGCAGTATTTT
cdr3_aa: CASSLVGSDTQYF

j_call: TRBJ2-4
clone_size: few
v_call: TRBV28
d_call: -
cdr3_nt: TGTGCCAGCAGCCTAATACTAGCCAAAAACATTCAGTACTTC
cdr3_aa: CASSLILAKNIQYF

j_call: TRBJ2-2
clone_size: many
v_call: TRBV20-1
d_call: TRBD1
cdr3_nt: TGCAGTGCTAGAGATTGGAGACAGGGGGACACCGGGGAGCTGTTTTTT
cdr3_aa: CSARDWRQGDTGELFF

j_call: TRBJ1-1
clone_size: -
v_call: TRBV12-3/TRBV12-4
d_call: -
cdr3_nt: TGTGCCAGCAGTTTCTCTTCCGGACAGTTAGAAGCTTTCTTT
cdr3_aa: CASSFSSGQLEAFF

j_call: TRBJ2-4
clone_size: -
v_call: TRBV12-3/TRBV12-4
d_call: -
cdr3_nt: TGTGCCAGCAGTTCGGGACTTCTACTAGCCAAAAACATTCAGTACTTC
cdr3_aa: CASSSGLLLAKNIQYF

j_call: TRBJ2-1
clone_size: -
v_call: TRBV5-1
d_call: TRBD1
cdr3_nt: TGCGCCAGCAGCTTGGAGGGACAGGGGGCTGGCAATGAGCAGTTCTTC
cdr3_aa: CASSLEGQGAGNEQFF

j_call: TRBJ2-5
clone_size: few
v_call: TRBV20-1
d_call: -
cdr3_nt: TGCAGTGTAGGAGACTCTCAAGAGACCCAGTACTTC
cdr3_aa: CSVGDSQETQYF

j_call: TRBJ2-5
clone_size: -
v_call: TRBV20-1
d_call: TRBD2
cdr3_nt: TGCAGTGCTAACCGAGGACTAGCGGGAGGCGTACAAGAGACCCAGTACTTC
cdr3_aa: CSANRGLAGGVQETQYF

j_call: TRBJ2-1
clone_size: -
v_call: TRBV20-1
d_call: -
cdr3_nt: TGCAGTGCTAGAGATCCCGGGAGTCCGGGCGAGCAGTTCTTC
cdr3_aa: CSARDPGSPGEQFF

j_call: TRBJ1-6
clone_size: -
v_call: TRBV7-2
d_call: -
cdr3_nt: TGTGCCAGCAGGATTGGAGGGGCTTATTCACCCCTCCACTTT
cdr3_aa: CASRIGGAYSPLHF

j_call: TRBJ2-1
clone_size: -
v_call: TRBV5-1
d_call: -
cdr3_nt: TGCGCCAGCAGCCCGAAGCGGGACAGCTCCTACAATGAGCAGTTCTTC
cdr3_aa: CASSPKRDSSYNEQFF

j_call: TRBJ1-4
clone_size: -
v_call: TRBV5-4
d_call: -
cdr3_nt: TGTGCCAGCAGCTCTACAGGGAGTAATGAAAAACTGTTTTTT
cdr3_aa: CASSSTGSNEKLFF

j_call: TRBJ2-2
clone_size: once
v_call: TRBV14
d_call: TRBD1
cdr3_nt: TGTGCCAGCAGCCTCGATACAGGGGCGAACACCGGGGAGCTGTTTTTT
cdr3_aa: CASSLDTGANTGELFF

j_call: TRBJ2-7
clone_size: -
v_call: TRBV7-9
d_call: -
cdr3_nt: TGTGCCAGCAGCTTTCATGCGTCCTACGAGCAGTACTTC
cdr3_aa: CASSFHASYEQYF

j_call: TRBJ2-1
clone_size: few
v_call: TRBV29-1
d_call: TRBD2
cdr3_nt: TGCAGCGTCCGACTAGCGGGAGATATTAATGAGCAGTTCTTC
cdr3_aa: CSVRLAGDINEQFF

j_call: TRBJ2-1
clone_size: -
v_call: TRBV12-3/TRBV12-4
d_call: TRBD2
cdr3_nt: TGTGCCAGCAGTTTGCCTAGCGGGAGGGGGAGGTACAATGAGCAGTTCTTC
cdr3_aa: CASSLPSGRGRYNEQFF

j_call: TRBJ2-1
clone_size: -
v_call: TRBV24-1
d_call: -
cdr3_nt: TGTGCCACCAGTGCCCCAGGTGCAGGATCAAATCGCCATGAGCAGTTCTTC
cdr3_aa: CATSAPGAGSNRHEQFF

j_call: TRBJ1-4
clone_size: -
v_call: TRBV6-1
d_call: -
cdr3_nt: TGTGCCAGCAGTCCAGACCCGGGGGCGACTAATGAAAAACTGTTTTTT
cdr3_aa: CASSPDPGATNEKLFF

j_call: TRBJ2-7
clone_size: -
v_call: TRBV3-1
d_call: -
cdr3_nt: TGTGCCAGCAGCCAAGCCGCGCCCTACGAGCAGTACTTC
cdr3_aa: CASSQAAPYEQYF

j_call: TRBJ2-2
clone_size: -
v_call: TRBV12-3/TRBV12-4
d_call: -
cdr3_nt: TGTGCCAGCAGTTTTTCCGGGTCCCCCGGGGAGCTGTTTTTT
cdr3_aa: CASSFSGSPGELFF

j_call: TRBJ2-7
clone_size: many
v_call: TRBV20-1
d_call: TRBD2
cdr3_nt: TGCAGTGCTAGAGAGGGGACTAGCGTTTCCTACGAGCAGTACTTC
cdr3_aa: CSAREGTSVSYEQYF

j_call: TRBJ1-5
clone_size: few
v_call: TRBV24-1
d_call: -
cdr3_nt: TGTGCCACCAGTGGGACGAATGTGGAACAGCCCCAGCATTTT
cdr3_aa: CATSGTNVEQPQHF

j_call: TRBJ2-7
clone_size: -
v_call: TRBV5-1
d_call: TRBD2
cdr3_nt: TGCGCCAGCAGCTTGGGCAGACTAGCGGGTGGGGAGCAGTACTTC
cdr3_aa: CASSLGRLAGGEQYF

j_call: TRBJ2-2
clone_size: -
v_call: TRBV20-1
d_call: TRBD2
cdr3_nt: TGCAGTGCTAGAGATCGAGTTAGCGGGAGCCCGAACACCGGGGAGCTGTTTTTT
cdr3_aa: CSARDRVSGSPNTGELFF

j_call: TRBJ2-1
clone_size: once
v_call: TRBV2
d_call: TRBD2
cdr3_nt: TGTGCCAGCAGTGGGTCGGCTAGCGGGTACAATGAGCAGTTCTTC
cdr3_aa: CASSGSASGYNEQFF

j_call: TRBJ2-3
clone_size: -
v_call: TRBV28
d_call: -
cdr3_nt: TGTGCCAGCAGTATTCAGGACCCCAGCGTGGATGCGCAGTATTTT
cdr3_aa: CASSIQDPSVDAQYF

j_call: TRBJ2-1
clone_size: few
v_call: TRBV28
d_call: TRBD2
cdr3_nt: TGTGCCAGCAGGGACGGACTAGTGGATGAGCAGTTCTTC
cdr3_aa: CASRDGLVDEQFF

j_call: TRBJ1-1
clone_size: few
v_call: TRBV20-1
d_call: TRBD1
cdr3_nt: TGCAGTGCCAACAGGGGGAAGGGGACTGAAGCTTTCTTT
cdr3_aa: CSANRGKGTEAFF

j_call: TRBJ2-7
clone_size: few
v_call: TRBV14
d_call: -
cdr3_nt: TGTGCCAGCAGTCCAGGGGTAGCGTTACCCTACGAGCAGTACTTC
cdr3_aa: CASSPGVALPYEQYF